The clone carrying this TCR beta chain has ten or more counts. Fresh 10 ml peripheral blood yielded PBMCs. This entry belongs to a study of T cells in Graves' hyperthyroidism and ophthalmopathy. Regions amplified from RNA transcripts were the TCR beta CDR3 regions. The primer set for the first-round RT-PCR of the TCR CDR3 was HTBI. One entry per CDR3 protein, called by TCRdb with MiXCR from the multiplex PCR reads. The sample gives roughly 180,000 distinct CDR3 sequences, about 9.4% of which show up once; around 21% is in the top ten. This TCR was recovered from a young woman with Graves' hyperthyroidism that later progressed to Graves' ophthalmopathy. Sequences were obtained from blood.

The CDR3 region is CASSYSGSQETQYF. In nucleotides, the CDR3 is TGTGCCAGCAGTTACTCCGGGTCACAGGAGACCCAGTACTTC. The chain uses TRBV6-6 and TRBJ2-5, with unresolved D. CDR1 and CDR2 (germline): MNHNY, SVGAGI (reference sequence). This CDR3 contains 14 residues. Trimming shortened V by 0 bases and J by 5 bases, and 10 bases separated the two germline ends.